This entry lists 32 T cell receptor beta chains sequenced from one sample in a study of T cell changes during pregnancy in multiple sclerosis. Measured with immunoSEQ multiplex PCR; TCRdb has only the in-frame clones, and not every one. The sample records around 63,000 clones, 90% to 95% being singletons. Sequenced here: peripheral blood, sampled after pregnancy. The receptor source for this set is a female donor with multiple sclerosis, enrolled in a pregnancy study.

This chain links TRBV30 with TRBJ1-3, with D maybe TRBD1 (5 bases). Germline CDR1 and CDR2: GTSNPN and SVGIG (reference sequence). The CDR3 is 14 residues long. The ends were cut back, 1 base at V and 4 bases at J, with 11 bases in the middle. For the CDR3, the DNA is TGTGCCTGGAGTGGGGGGGGTTCAGGAAACACCATATATTTT. Protein: CAWSGGGSGNTIYF.

The chain carries TRBV5-1 and TRBJ2-7; 11 positions match TRBD1. From germline, CDR1 is SGHRS and CDR2 YFSETQ. J was trimmed by 7 bases and V by 3 bases; bases with no gene match: 6. The CDR3 runs 14 residues. CDR3 residues: CASSSGQGAREQYF. As DNA, the CDR3 is TGCGCCAGCAGCTCTGGACAGGGGGCGCGGGAGCAGTACTTC. The full variable domain, with the rest looked up from reference TRBV5-1 and TRBJ2-7, is KAGVTQTPRYLIKTRGQQVTLSCSPISGHRSVSWYQQTPGQGLQFLFEYFSETQRNKGNFPGRFSGRQFSNSRSEMNVSTLELGDSALYLCASSSGQGAREQYFGPGTRLTVT.

This clone was found a few times. This chain joins TRBV18 and TRBJ1-1; D possibly corresponds to TRBD1 (5 bases). Germline V CDR1 and CDR2: KGHSH, LQKENI. Trimming left V 0 bases short and J 1 base short, with 6 bases between. CDR3 size: 14 residues. This CDR3 reads CASSPPTGNTEAFF. In nucleotides, the CDR3 is TGTGCCAGCTCACCACCCACAGGGAACACTGAAGCTTTCTTT.

The chain combines TRBV5-1 with TRBJ2-7; D uncertain. The V gene's germline CDR1 is SGHRS and CDR2 YFSETQ. CDR3 size: 14 residues. Trimming pared 0 bases from V and 3 bases from J, leaving 10 bases between. CDR3 bases: TGCGCCAGCAGCTTGGGGGTGGAGAACTACGAGCAGTACTTC. This sequence encodes CASSLGVENYEQYF.

This clone is a singleton in its sample. The rearrangement uses TRBV19 and TRBJ2-7; unclear D gene. This CDR3 comprises 14 residues. CDR1 is LNHDA, CDR2 SQIVND, per germline (reference sequence). Trimming removed 0 bases at V and 5 bases at J, with 11 bases between. The CDR3, as DNA: TGTGCCAGTAGTATAGATTCGGTGAACGACGAGCAGTACTTC. This gives the protein CASSIDSVNDEQYF.

V is TRBV23-1 and J is TRBJ2-7; D may be TRBD1 (5 bases). TRBV23-1 is an ORF for which the function is uncertain. Trimming left V 7 bases short and J 2 bases short, with 12 bases between. This CDR3 spans 13 amino acids. CDR3 coding DNA: TGCGCCAGCATTCTCAGGGTCCCCTACGAGCAGTACTTC. The encoded protein is CASILRVPYEQYF.

The chain is built from TRBV6-4 and TRBJ2-1; 10 positions agree with TRBD2. The CDR3 is 16 residues long. The germline V gene encodes CDR1 MRHNA and CDR2 SNTAGT. The trim removed 4 bases at V and 3 bases at J, leaving 6 bases unmatched. The CDR3 DNA follows: TGTGCCAGCAGTGGGTCTAGCGGGGGAGACTACAATGAGCAGTTCTTC. It codes for CASSGSSGGDYNEQFF.

The chain uses TRBV2 and TRBJ2-5, with 9 bases matching TRBD2. J was trimmed by 2 bases and V by 7 bases; bases with no gene match: 8. The CDR3 is 15 residues long. CDR1 is SNHLY, CDR2 FYNNEI, per germline. CDR3 bases: TGTGCCAGCACCGGGACTAGCTGGGGGCAAGAGACCCAGTACTTC. Its translation: CASTGTSWGQETQYF. Together with reference TRBV2 and TRBJ2-5, the CDR3 gives the full variable domain: EPEVTQTPSHQVTQMGQEVILRCVPISNHLYFYWYRQILGQKVEFLVSFYNNEISEKSEIFDDQFSVERPDGSNFTLKIRSTKLEDSAMYFCASTGTSWGQETQYFGPGTRLLVL.

CDR3 sequence: CASSDLLGLADNYEQYF. The DNA for the CDR3 is TGTGCCAGCAGTGACTTACTTGGACTAGCGGACAACTACGAGCAGTACTTC. The chain uses TRBV2 and TRBJ2-7; the match to TRBD2 covers 10 bases. V shed 3 bases, J shed 3 bases, and the junction held 11 bases outside the gene matches. The CDR3 has 17 amino acids. The V gene's germline CDR1 is SNHLY and CDR2 FYNNEI.

This rearrangement joins TRBV5-6 to TRBJ1-2; D unresolved. V was trimmed by 4 bases and J by 3 bases, leaving 10 bases between them. Germline V gene data show CDR1 as SGHDT and CDR2 as YYEEEE. CDR3 length: 13 amino acids. The CDR3 protein is CASSATYDYGYTF. The CDR3 DNA reads as TGTGCCAGCAGCGCAACATACGACTATGGCTACACCTTC. The full variable domain, in which reference TRBV5-6 and TRBJ1-2 provide the parts outside the CDR3, is DAGVTQSPTHLIKTRGQQVTLRCSPKSGHDTVSWYQQALGQGPQFIFQYYEEEERQRGNFPDRFSGHQFPNYSSELNVNALLLGDSALYLCASSATYDYGYTFGSGTRLTVV.

The V and J genes are TRBV19 and TRBJ2-1; 8 bases map to TRBD1. The V gene end was trimmed by 1 base and the J gene end by 3 bases; junction bases not matched to a gene: 2. Germline-derived CDR1 and CDR2 are LNHDA and SQIVND (reference sequence). The CDR3 is made up of 15 amino acids. As DNA, the CDR3 is TGTGCCAGTAGTATAGCCAGGGGGCTCTACAATGAGCAGTTCTTC. Its translation: CASSIARGLYNEQFF.

J is TRBJ2-1 and V is TRBV4-1; TRBD2 agrees at 7 bases. CDR3 size: 15 residues. The V segment lost 3 bases and the J segment 3 bases; nucleotides outside the gene matches: 5. CDR1 and CDR2 (germline): MGHRA, YSYEKL. CDR3 sequence (DNA): TGCGCCAGCAGCCATCGACTAGCCGACTACAATGAGCAGTTCTTC. Translating gives CASSHRLADYNEQFF.

This clone has just one count. The V gene is TRBV10-3, the J gene TRBJ2-7; D is possibly TRBD2 (7 bases). The CDR3 length is 14 residues. Trimming took 5 bases from V and 8 from J, leaving 19 bases between them. The V gene's germline CDR1 is ENHRY and CDR2 SYGVKD. This CDR3 is CAISPEGRGLKQYF. DNA of the CDR3: TGTGCCATCAGTCCCGAAGGGCGGGGGCTCAAGCAGTACTTC.

In DNA form, the CDR3 reads TGTGCCAGCAGACCGGGACTAGCTGCCACCGGGGAGCTGTTTTTT. This translates into CASRPGLAATGELFF. The genes are TRBV11-2 and TRBJ2-2, with TRBD2 matching over 9 bases. Germline V gene sequence: CDR1 SGHAT, CDR2 FQNNGV. This CDR3 region has 15 residues. J was trimmed by 4 bases and V by 6 bases; bases with no gene match: 6.

This sequence joins TRBV5-5 and TRBJ2-5; 7 nucleotides match TRBD1. Looked up from germline, CDR1 is SGHKS and CDR2 is YYEKEE (reference sequence). V lost 2 bases, J lost 5 bases, and 6 bases stayed unmatched. CDR3 size: 14 residues. CDR3 sequence reads: CASSLNRGSETQYF. For the CDR3, the DNA is TGTGCCAGCAGCTTAAACAGGGGTAGCGAGACCCAGTACTTC.

The DNA of the CDR3 is TGTGCCAGCAGCTTACAAAGGGGAGCGGGAGCAGGCACAGATACGCAGTATTTT. Amino acid sequence: CASSLQRGAGAGTDTQYF. The chain couples TRBV7-3 to TRBJ2-3, with 8 bases aligning to TRBD2. CDR1 and CDR2 (germline): SGHTA, FQGTGA. The trim removed 2 bases at V and 1 base at J, leaving 11 bases unmatched. This CDR3 contains 18 residues.

This clone has more than one count but fewer than ten. The V and J genes are TRBV2 and TRBJ2-2; D gene unclear. V lost 0 bases and J 7 bases, leaving 6 bases between the germline ends. This CDR3 has 13 residues. The germline V gene has CDR1 SNHLY and CDR2 FYNNEI. As DNA, the CDR3 is TGTGCCAGCAGTGAAGCGCGTTTCGGGGAGCTGTTTTTT. Translated, it gives CASSEARFGELFF.

The V call is TRBV28, the J call TRBJ2-7; D uncertain. CDR1 is MDHEN, CDR2 SYDVKM, per germline. V lost 8 bases, J lost 3 bases, and 5 bases lay in between. The CDR3 runs to 10 residues. In DNA form, the CDR3 reads TGTGCCAGCTCCCACTACGAGCAGTACTTC. It specifies CASSHYEQYF.

V gene TRBV2 combines with J gene TRBJ2-3, with a weak D call TRBD2 (5 bases). The CDR3 is 16 amino acids. In germline, CDR1 is SNHLY, CDR2 FYNNEI. Trimming took 6 bases from V and 4 from J, leaving 20 bases between them. The CDR3 loop is CASSYWRAESADTQYF. The CDR3 DNA sequence: TGTGCCAGCAGCTACTGGCGGGCTGAGAGCGCAGATACGCAGTATTTT.

V usage is TRBV6-1 and J usage is TRBJ2-7, with D maybe TRBD2 (6 bases). This CDR3 contains 12 residues. V dropped 3 bases and J dropped 3 bases, with 6 bases sitting between them. Germline-derived CDR1 and CDR2 are MNHNS and SASEGT. Here the CDR3 DNA reads TGTGCCAGCAGTGAGCGGGGCTACGAGCAGTACTTC. Residues: CASSERGYEQYF.

The J gene is TRBJ1-4, the V gene TRBV2; D ambiguous. The CDR3 spans 13 residues. V lost 4 bases to trimming and J lost 8 bases, with 11 bases between them. Germline CDR1 and CDR2: SNHLY and FYNNEI. The CDR3 is CASSGRLIEKLFF. CDR3 coding DNA: TGTGCCAGCAGTGGGCGGCTAATCGAAAAACTGTTTTTT.

The chain is built from TRBV6-1 and TRBJ1-5; the match to TRBD1 covers 10 bases. Losses at the gene ends were 2 bases for V and 6 bases for J; bases not matched to a gene: 7. The CDR3 covers 16 residues. Germline CDR1 is MNHNS and CDR2 is SASEGT. DNA for the CDR3: TGTGCCAGCAGTGAAATATCGACAGGGGGCGTTCAGCCCCAGCATTTT. It yields the protein CASSEISTGGVQPQHF.

The chain is built from TRBV7-9 and TRBJ1-1, with 7 bases lining up with TRBD1. The germline gives CDR1 SEHNR, CDR2 FQNEAQ (reference sequence). The CDR3 sequence is 14 residues long. The ends lost 0 bases at V and 5 bases at J; junction bases unmatched: 3. The CDR3 DNA reads TGTGCCAGCAGCTTAGCGTCAGGGGGAACTGAAGCTTTCTTT. It encodes CASSLASGGTEAFF.

The chain employs TRBV5-6 and TRBJ2-1, with TRBD2 as a possible D gene (6 bases). V lost 3 bases, J lost 5 bases, and 12 bases lay in between. Germline loops: CDR1 SGHDT, CDR2 YYEEEE. This CDR3 has 14 residues. Here the CDR3 DNA reads TGTGCCAGCAGCTGGGGGACTGGAAACAATGAGCAGTTCTTC. Protein sequence: CASSWGTGNNEQFF.

The chain uses TRBV5-1 and TRBJ2-2; 9 positions agree with TRBD2. V was clipped by 4 bases and J by 6 bases; unmatched bases: 10. Germline V gene data show CDR1 as SGHRS and CDR2 as YFSETQ. CDR3 length equals 16 residues. The CDR3 here is CASSPRGSGRAGELFF. CDR3 sequence (DNA): TGCGCCAGCAGCCCCCGTGGTAGCGGGAGAGCCGGGGAGCTGTTTTTT.

The V and J genes are TRBV12-5 and TRBJ2-7, with TRBD2 matching over 10 bases. There are 16 residues in the CDR3. In germline, CDR1 is LGHNT, CDR2 FRNRAP. After removal of 5 bases from V and 2 bases from J, the junction contained 9 bases not matched to a gene. Here the CDR3 reads CASGLHLAGATYEQYF. The CDR3 DNA is TGTGCTAGTGGTCTGCATCTAGCGGGAGCTACCTACGAGCAGTACTTC.

The gene calls are TRBV30 and TRBJ2-5; TRBD1 matches 7 bases. This CDR3 is 15 amino acids long. V was pared by 5 bases and J by 4 bases, with 13 bases of the junction left unmatched. CDR1 and CDR2 (germline): GTSNPN, SVGIG (reference sequence). The CDR3 nucleotides are TGTGCCTGGGCCCGCAAGGGGGCGAAACCAGAGACCCAGTACTTC. This translates into CAWARKGAKPETQYF.

The chain recombines TRBV7-2 with TRBJ2-3; possibly TRBD2 for D (6 bases). Germline lookup yields CDR1 SGHTA and CDR2 FQGNSA. The germline V and J ends were trimmed by 3 bases and 2 bases, with 12 bases remaining between them. CDR3 size: 15 residues. CDR3 region: CASSLSGLYTDTQYF. DNA for the CDR3: TGTGCCAGCAGCTTGAGCGGGCTGTACACAGATACGCAGTATTTT.

The V and J genes are TRBV28 and TRBJ2-1, with D possibly TRBD2 on 5 matching bases. CDR1 is MDHEN, CDR2 SYDVKM, per germline. The CDR3 extends over 18 amino acids. Deletions cut 5 bases from V and 4 bases from J, with 24 bases between. The CDR3 bases are TGTGCCAGCAGTCTTCTTCGGGGAGATCCAAGGCCATACAATGAGCAGTTCTTC. Translation gives CASSLLRGDPRPYNEQFF.

V usage is TRBV7-2 and J usage is TRBJ2-3; D remains unclear. Trimming left V 2 bases short and J 3 bases short, with 18 bases between. The germline gives CDR1 SGHTA, CDR2 FQGNSA. The CDR3 covers 17 residues. This CDR3 is CASSLLSGGLGTDTQYF. The CDR3, as DNA: TGTGCCAGCAGCTTATTATCCGGTGGCCTCGGGACAGATACGCAGTATTTT.

V and J are TRBV28 and TRBJ2-3; 9 nucleotides align to TRBD2. V shed 2 bases and J 4 bases; nucleotides not matched to a gene: 7. The CDR3 is 16 amino acids. Germline V gene lookup returns CDR1 MDHEN and CDR2 SYDVKM. CDR3 DNA sequence: TGTGCCAGCAGTTTACCGGCGGGAGGGCCTGCAGATACGCAGTATTTT. This translates into CASSLPAGGPADTQYF.

The chain uses TRBV5-6 and TRBJ1-5, with D unresolved. V lost 1 base, J lost 2 bases, and 16 bases lay in between. Germline values: CDR1 SGHDT, CDR2 YYEEEE. The CDR3 length is 17 residues. The CDR3 region is CASSLRKIRRGNQPQHF. Here the CDR3 DNA reads TGTGCCAGCAGCTTGAGGAAGATCCGACGGGGCAATCAGCCCCAGCATTTT.